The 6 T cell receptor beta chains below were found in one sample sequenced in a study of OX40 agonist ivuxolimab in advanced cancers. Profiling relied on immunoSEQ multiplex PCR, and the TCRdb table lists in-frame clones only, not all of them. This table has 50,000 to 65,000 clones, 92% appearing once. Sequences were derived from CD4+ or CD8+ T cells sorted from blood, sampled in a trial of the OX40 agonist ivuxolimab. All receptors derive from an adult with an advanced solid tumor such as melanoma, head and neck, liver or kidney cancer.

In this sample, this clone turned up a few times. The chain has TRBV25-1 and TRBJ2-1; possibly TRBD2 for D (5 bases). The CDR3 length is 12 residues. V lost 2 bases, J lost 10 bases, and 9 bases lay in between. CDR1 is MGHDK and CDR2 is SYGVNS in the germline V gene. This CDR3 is CASSETGSEQFF. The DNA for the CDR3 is TGTGCCAGCAGTGAAACGGGATCCGAGCAGTTCTTC.

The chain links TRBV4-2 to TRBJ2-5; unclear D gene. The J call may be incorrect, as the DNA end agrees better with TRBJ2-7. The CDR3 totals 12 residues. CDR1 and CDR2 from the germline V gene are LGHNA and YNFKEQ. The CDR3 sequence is CASSQGAYEQYF. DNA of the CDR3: TGTGCCAGCAGCCAAGGGGCCTACGAGCAGTACTTC.

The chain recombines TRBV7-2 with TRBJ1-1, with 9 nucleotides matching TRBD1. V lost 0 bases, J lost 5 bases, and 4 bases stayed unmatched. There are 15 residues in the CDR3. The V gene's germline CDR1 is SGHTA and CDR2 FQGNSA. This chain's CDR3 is CASSLAGQGFTEAFF. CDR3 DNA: TGTGCCAGCAGCTTAGCGGGACAGGGATTTACTGAAGCTTTCTTT.

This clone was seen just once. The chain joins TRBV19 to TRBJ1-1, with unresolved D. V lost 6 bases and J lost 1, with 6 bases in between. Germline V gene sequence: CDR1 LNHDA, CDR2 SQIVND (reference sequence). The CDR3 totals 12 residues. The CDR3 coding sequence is TGTGCCAGTAGGGAAAAGAACACTGAAGCTTTCTTT. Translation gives CASREKNTEAFF.

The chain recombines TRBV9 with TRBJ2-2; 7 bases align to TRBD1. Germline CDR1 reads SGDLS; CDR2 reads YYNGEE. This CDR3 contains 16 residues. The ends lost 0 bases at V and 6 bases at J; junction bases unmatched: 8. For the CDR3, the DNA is TGTGCCAGCAGCGTAGGTGGTAGGGGGCTCGCCGGGGAGCTGTTTTTT. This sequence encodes CASSVGGRGLAGELFF.

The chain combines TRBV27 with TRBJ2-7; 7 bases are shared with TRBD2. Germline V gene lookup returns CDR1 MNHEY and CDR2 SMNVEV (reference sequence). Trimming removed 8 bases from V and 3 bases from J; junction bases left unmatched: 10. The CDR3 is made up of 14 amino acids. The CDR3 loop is CASRKRGEYYEQYF. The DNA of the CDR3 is TGTGCCAGCCGCAAACGGGGGGAGTACTACGAGCAGTACTTC.